A single sample is the source of the 14 T cell receptor beta chains below, sequenced in a study of T cell responses to AZD1222 COVID-19 vaccine. The repertoire was sequenced with immunoSEQ multiplex PCR; TCRdb's copy has only in-frame clones and lacks some. The table lists 200,000 to 250,000 clones, 90% to 95% of them singletons. Sequences were derived from peripheral blood, sampled on day 0 of MenACWY control vaccination. All receptors derive from an adult in good health.

The rearrangement links TRBV7-2 to TRBJ2-1; 7 bases agree with TRBD2. Per germline, CDR1 SGHTA and CDR2 FQGNSA. With 5 bases clipped from V and 0 bases from J, the junction kept 7 bases outside the gene matches. The CDR3 totals 16 residues. CDR3 loop: CASSLGSGVSYNEQFF. The CDR3, as DNA: TGTGCCAGCAGCCTGGGGAGCGGGGTCTCCTACAATGAGCAGTTCTTC.

This rearrangement joins TRBV29-1 to TRBJ2-7, with D possibly matching TRBD1 (6 bases). V was shortened by 4 bases and J by 5 bases, with 21 bases between the two germline ends. CDR1 and CDR2 from the germline V gene are SQVTM and ANQGSEA. This CDR3 has 15 amino acids. The CDR3 DNA is TGCAGCGTTGTTCCCCCTACAGGGTCGATCCACGAGCAGTACTTC. This gives the protein CSVVPPTGSIHEQYF.

The chain carries TRBV11-3 and TRBJ1-4; D gene unclear. V was cut by 10 bases and J by 5 bases, with 23 bases left in between. Germline V gene data show CDR1 as SGHNT and CDR2 as YENEEA. This CDR3 comprises 16 residues. This chain's CDR3 is CAIFGGLALLNEKLFF. For the CDR3, the DNA is TGTGCCATTTTCGGAGGCCTCGCGCTATTAAATGAAAAACTGTTTTTT.

V and J are TRBV6-5 and TRBJ1-1, with no clear D. The CDR3 loop spans 11 amino acids. From germline, CDR1 is MNHEY and CDR2 SVGAGI. Trimming took off 6 bases at V and 5 bases at J, with 7 bases between the two ends. The chain's CDR3 is CASRLGTEAFF. As DNA, the CDR3 is TGTGCCAGCAGGCTAGGGACTGAAGCTTTCTTT.

The rearrangement joins TRBV3-1 (or the pseudogene TRBV3-2) to TRBJ1-4, with D possibly matching TRBD1 (5 bases). Trimming removed 1 base at V and 6 bases at J, with 6 bases between. Germline V gene data show CDR1 as LGHDT and CDR2 as YNNKEL (reference sequence). This CDR3 has 13 residues. The DNA of the CDR3 is TGTGCCAGCAGCCAAGGCAGGGATGAAAAACTGTTTTTT. It is translated as CASSQGRDEKLFF.

For the CDR3, the DNA is TGTGCCAGCGGGCCCCACAGGGCGAATTCACCCCTCCACTTT. Residues: CASGPHRANSPLHF. The gene calls are TRBV28 and TRBJ1-6, with a weak D call TRBD1 (6 bases). Per germline, CDR1 MDHEN and CDR2 SYDVKM. Trimming shortened V by 8 bases and J by 7 bases, and 15 bases separated the two germline ends. The CDR3 is 14 residues long.

The table lists this clone with a count of one. V gene TRBV29-1 combines with J gene TRBJ2-3; the D call may be TRBD1 or TRBD2 (5 bases each). Germline V gene data show CDR1 as SQVTM and CDR2 as ANQGSEA. The CDR3 extends over 15 amino acids. V lost 2 bases and J 5 bases, leaving 17 bases between the germline ends. This chain's CDR3 is CSVENWDLGEDTQYF. The CDR3 DNA reads TGCAGCGTTGAAAACTGGGACCTTGGGGAAGATACGCAGTATTTT.

The rearrangement links TRBV5-1 to TRBJ1-2, with 9 bases matching TRBD1. Unmatched junction bases numbered 3, after V lost 1 base and J lost 5 bases. From germline, CDR1 is SGHRS and CDR2 YFSETQ. This CDR3 is 14 amino acids long. In nucleotides, the CDR3 is TGCGCCAGCAGCTTGACAGGGGGCAGTTATGGCTACACCTTC. Encoded protein: CASSLTGGSYGYTF. The full variable domain, in which reference TRBV5-1 and TRBJ1-2 provide the parts outside the CDR3, is KAGVTQTPRYLIKTRGQQVTLSCSPISGHRSVSWYQQTPGQGLQFLFEYFSETQRNKGNFPGRFSGRQFSNSRSEMNVSTLELGDSALYLCASSLTGGSYGYTFGSGTRLTVV.

The chain uses TRBV12-3 or TRBV12-4 and TRBJ1-2, with a possible D match to TRBD1 (5 bases). The CDR3 spans 13 residues. V was trimmed by 8 bases and J by 6 bases, leaving 16 bases between them. CDR3 residues: CASVEGRMNGYTF. As DNA, the CDR3 is TGTGCCAGCGTAGAGGGGAGAATGAATGGCTACACCTTC.

The chain employs TRBV5-4 and TRBJ2-3; 8 bases match TRBD2. J was trimmed by 2 bases and V by 4 bases; bases with no gene match: 6. Looked up from germline, CDR1 is SGHNT and CDR2 is YYREEE (reference sequence). The CDR3 consists of 15 residues. In DNA, the CDR3 is TGTGCCAGCAGCCTCTCTAGCGGGTTCACAGATACGCAGTATTTT. This sequence encodes CASSLSSGFTDTQYF.

V gene TRBV30 combines with J gene TRBJ1-1, with TRBD1 as a possible D gene (6 bases). The CDR3 is made up of 14 amino acids. Trimming shortened V by 0 bases and J by 0 bases, and 8 bases separated the two germline ends. Germline CDR1 is GTSNPN and CDR2 is SVGIG (reference sequence). CDR3 nucleotides: TGTGCCTGGAGTGTACAGGGAGTGAACACTGAAGCTTTCTTT. This encodes CAWSVQGVNTEAFF.

The DNA for the CDR3 is TGTGCCAGCAGCTCCGTCGCCGGGACACGCCATTCACCCCTCCACTTT. Its protein product is CASSSVAGTRHSPLHF. The J gene is TRBJ1-6, the V gene TRBV7-6, with a possible D match to TRBD1 (6 bases). Germline V CDR1 and CDR2: SGHVS, FNYEAQ. The ends were cut back, 4 bases at V and 8 bases at J, with 18 bases in the middle. The CDR3 runs 16 residues.

The chain recombines TRBV3-1 (or the pseudogene TRBV3-2) with TRBJ2-4; 7 bases align to TRBD2. V lost 3 bases and J lost 6; bases outside the gene matches: 5. This CDR3 contains 14 residues. Germline V gives CDR1 LGHDT, CDR2 YNNKEL (reference sequence). In nucleotides, the CDR3 is TGTGCCAGCAGCCATCGCGGGGGTGGAAACATTCAGTACTTC. Its protein is CASSHRGGGNIQYF.

The DNA for the CDR3 is TGTGCCAGCAGTCGAGGACAGGGTTACGGCTACACCTTC. Its protein product is CASSRGQGYGYTF. This rearrangement joins TRBV12-3 or TRBV12-4 to TRBJ1-2, with 8 bases lining up with TRBD1. J gave up 8 bases and V 5 bases, and 7 bases lay outside the gene matches. This CDR3 has 13 residues.